This T cell receptor (beta chain) was obtained from a study of blood T cell repertoires in COVID-19. As for the study in general: Material from acute and convalescent COVID-19 was sourced from the United States, Italy and Spain. Nucleic acid was either cDNA or gDNA, and it came from T cells, B-cell-depleted T cells, or PBMCs.

During active infection, Seattle patients enrolled and were then monitored through disease. Trimming shortened V by 0 bases and J by 2 bases, and 4 bases separated the two germline ends. Germline assignment: CDR1 MNHEY and CDR2 SVGAGI. The CDR3 consists of 13 residues. In the source study's methods: Reference gene primer amplification yielded estimated nucleated cell counts. Data came from immunoSEQ multiplex PCR; TCRdb stores just in-frame clones and leaves some out. V and J calls and clone size are as listed in that table; D and trimming were resolved from the DNA. The profile shows fewer than 250,000 clones, around four fifths of them singletons. This clone occurred once.

The source is a man between 60 and 75 years old with COVID-19, enrolled during active disease. Sequenced material: peripheral blood. The rearrangement links TRBV6-5 to TRBJ1-2, with D hard to call. The CDR3 sequence: CASSYSRNYGYTF. The CDR3 DNA is TGTGCCAGCAGTTACTCTCGGAACTATGGCTACACCTTC.